This T cell receptor beta chain appears in the sequencing data of a study of T cell repertoires and HLA-DP antigens (dated by TCRdb to the late 2010s). Notes on the research overall: The study used an in vitro model of CD4+ T cell alloreactivity against allogeneic HLA-DP presented by transduced HeLa cells. Compared with self, one alloantigen differed at one amino acid in the peptide-binding groove and the other differed at under 11, modelling structurally similar versus dissimilar alloantigens. Of the three donors, two were male and one was female, with ages ranging from the 18-to-29 band to the 60-to-69 band. The average DNA input was around 220 ng for sorted CD137+CD4+ samples versus 1,200 ng for pre-culture CD4+ samples. The investigation overall reported the following: Naive and memory CD4+ repertoires were not analysed separately. Clones undetected before culture had an average cumulative frequency of about 35% against one allele and 50.6% against the other. Clonality of sorted CD137+ cells was similar against both alloantigens (approximately 0.39) and much higher than in pre-culture samples (approximately 0.039). Limitations were identified as the inclusion of only three donors, the use of a non-physiological HeLa antigen-presenting system, and the use of total CD4+ responder cells.

Concerning this clone itself: The clone's antigen remains unknown. No much larger clone is present one base from it, and per-base qualities are unavailable.

Magnetic bead negative selection was used to isolate untouched CD4+ T cells from Ficoll-separated PBMC, with an average purity of 97.7%. Magnetic beads were used to isolate untouched CD4+ T cells from Ficoll-separated PBMC, giving approximately 98% purity with negligible CD8+ contamination. Peripheral blood mononuclear cells came from the buffy coats of a few healthy blood donors, who served as the study's donors. Each of the three donors was CMV seronegative. The DNeasy Blood & Tissue Kit was used for extraction of genomic DNA. TCRB sequencing was performed on genomic DNA from sorted CD137+CD4+ cells and pre-culture CD4+ baseline samples from each subject. The immunoSEQ multiplex PCR, with forward primers for 54 TRBV segments and reverse primers for 13 TRBJ segments, was used to amplify TCRB CDR3 regions. Pre-culture CD4+ samples were sequenced at deep resolution with a target of under 250,000 T cell genomes. Sequencing of amplicons was performed on an Illumina HiSeq System, and 87 bp reads covering the CDR3 were generated. The source study handled its data this way. PCR and sequencing errors in the reads were corrected, and CDR3 regions were defined by aligning to IMGT reference sequences. Synthetic template pools were used to estimate template counts and unique rearrangement counts. Clonality was computed as 1 minus Pielou's evenness. The Daley-Smith estimator was used to estimate richness. Morisita's index served as the measure of repertoire overlap. A clone counted as low-abundance if it appeared in cultured samples but went undetected in the pre-culture repertoire of the same donor. TCRdb carries this immuneACCESS record with in-frame sequences only. Its versions omit some clonotypes, under half of them owing to an unresolved V gene in the studies checked, with the rest unexplained. V, J and clone size reflect that table, while D and trimming were determined from the DNA. The sample includes approximately 100,000 clones, with 86% observed a single time. About 1.7% of the sample comes from the top ten.

Reading from cysteine to phenylalanine, the CDR3 counts 12 amino acids. Just the 36-base CDR3 DNA is kept, in frame starting at base 1. Trimming at the junction amounts to 5 bases on V and 10 bases on J, and the germline ends lie 15 bases apart. CDR1 and CDR2 (SGHAT, FQNNGV) derive from the germline V gene. The sequencing sample was made of CD4+ T cells from PBMCs. The V gene is TRBV11-2 and the J gene is TRBJ2-7; no confident D gene assignment can be made. The receptor was derived from a man over 45 in good health and CMV-seronegative. The CDR3 protein is CASSRVGSNQYF. The DNA reads TGTGCCAGCAGCCGAGTGGGATCAAATCAGTACTTC.